What follows is one T cell receptor beta chain and its context. Its matching antigen is unknown. The CDR3 is 15 residues long. V lost 4 bases and J 1 base, leaving 10 bases between the germline ends. Germline V gene sequence: CDR1 KGHSH, CDR2 LQKENI. Only Caucasian adults living in Nashville, Tennessee served as donors. The unsorted samples had 80 million to 95 million PBMCs used for genomic DNA. The data are from a study of shared clonotypes between healthy human individuals. Each cell subset's genomic DNA was divided evenly among several immunoSEQ plates. Sequenced by immunoSEQ multiplex PCR; TCRdb stores in-frame clones only, minus some. The sample holds about half a million clones, around 79% seen once. General study results and limits: Depth of sequencing was expected to influence donor clonotype sharing.

The V gene is TRBV18, the J gene TRBJ2-2; perhaps D is TRBD1 or TRBD2 (5 bases each). What was sequenced was PBMCs. The sequence derives from a woman aged 40 to 49 in good health. Some clones in this sample may be carry-over from other donors' samples. The CDR3 spells CASSLGPKNTGELFF. The CDR3 DNA reads TGTGCCAGCTCACTGGGACCTAAGAACACCGGGGAGCTGTTTTTT.